The present T cell receptor beta chain was sequenced within a study of cytomegalovirus exposure and HLA in healthy donors. Broader study findings: Diagnosis of cytomegalovirus status made by the classifier reportedly showed high specificity and sensitivity. Roughly uniform sequencing depth across donors was assumed, possibly incorrectly.

CDR3 size: 15 residues. In germline, CDR1 is SGHNT, CDR2 YYREEE (reference sequence). The ends were cut back, 4 bases at V and 2 bases at J, with 15 bases in the middle. The PCR was carried out with 60 Vbeta primers and 13 Jbeta primers. Repertoires were generated with immunoSEQ multiplex PCR, while TCRdb's copy carries only in-frame clones and drops some. The sample lists 150,000 to 200,000 clones; around nine tenths were seen once. On this clone: Its antigen is still unknown.

The sample consisted of PBMCs. This clonotype was obtained from a woman aged 18-29 years in good health and CMV-seronegative. The J gene is TRBJ1-2, the V gene TRBV5-4; D is unclear. The CDR3 spells CASSASWTGNYGYTF. The CDR3 nucleotides read TGTGCCAGCAGCGCATCATGGACTGGGAACTATGGCTACACCTTC.